A selection of T cell receptor beta chains follows, all from one sample in a study of CXCR3-negative and CXCR3-positive naive CD8 T cells. Reprocessing the 5' RACE reads, TCRdb reports a single entry for every CDR3 protein and omits DNA. The sample is made up of over 20,000 distinct CDR3 sequences, and the top ten hold roughly 4% of it. Sequencing input: naive CXCR3- CD8+ T cells from blood. Every receptor here comes from a human donor in good health. Some clones in this sample may be carry-over from other donors' samples. The CDR3 runs from the conserved cysteine through the conserved F or W. Size values are once, few and many counts, or a class for expanded clones, and some rows have none.

abundance | j_gene | v_gene | CDR3aa
- | TRBJ2-7 | TRBV14 | CASSQDPRGEQYF
- | TRBJ1-2 | TRBV27 | CASGARSYGYTF
- | TRBJ1-5 | TRBV4-2 | CASSQDGRGGGQPQHF
- | TRBJ2-1 | TRBV6-2/TRBV6-3 | CASSYSPLTNYNEQFF
- | TRBJ2-1 | TRBV29-1 | CSVGGQGIYNEQFF
- | TRBJ1-2 | TRBV6-2/TRBV6-3 | CASSYLTGLYGYTF
- | TRBJ2-7 | TRBV28 | CASSPASPYEQYF
- | TRBJ2-1 | TRBV11-2 | CASSIVWGGIYNEQFF
- | TRBJ2-7 | TRBV7-8 | CASGPGQGYEQYF
- | TRBJ2-3 | TRBV28 | CASSLISTDTQYF
medium-sized | TRBJ2-1 | TRBV28 | CASSRRGAYNEQFF
- | TRBJ2-7 | TRBV29-1 | CSVEGGGYEQYF
- | TRBJ2-1 | TRBV7-3 | CASSSLGISGGALDEQFF
- | TRBJ2-7 | TRBV5-5 | CASSGGWVDYGQYF
medium-sized | TRBJ2-1 | TRBV29-1 | CSVAGTSGNEQFF
- | TRBJ2-1 | TRBV2 | CASSSLRPGHQYNEQFF
- | TRBJ2-2 | TRBV29-1 | CSVPTANTGELFF
- | TRBJ2-1 | TRBV7-9 | CASSYGDSFHNEQFF
- | TRBJ2-2 | TRBV10-1 | CASSDGTSGRLDTGELFF
- | TRBJ2-7 | TRBV13 | CASSLSGAGGYEQYF
- | TRBJ2-2 | TRBV25-1 | CASSESSDTGELFF
- | TRBJ2-1 | TRBV7-2 | CASSLVRQAHEQFF
- | TRBJ1-1 | TRBV29-1 | CSVDTDRGHWAFF
- | TRBJ2-6 | TRBV5-1 | CASSSASGYIGTNVLTF
- | TRBJ2-2 | TRBV6-5 | CASSYSTGTGTGELFF
- | TRBJ2-1 | TRBV7-9 | CASSVDGEYNEQFF
- | TRBJ2-5 | TRBV28 | CASSSLGNQETQYF
- | TRBJ2-3 | TRBV3-1 | CASSRTGYTDTQYF
- | TRBJ1-1 | TRBV6-6 | CAIQGGTEAFF
- | TRBJ2-2 | TRBV25-1 | CASSEYFETGYGTGELFF
- | TRBJ1-1 | TRBV12-2 | CASSQDGQVNTEAFF
- | TRBJ2-1 | TRBV3-1 | CASSQDLHNEQFF
- | TRBJ2-7 | TRBV2 | CASTPGLDEQYF
- | TRBJ1-1 | TRBV5-1 | CASSLAGDEAFF
- | TRBJ2-7 | TRBV28 | CASTPGRGARGEQYF
- | TRBJ2-2 | TRBV11-3 | CASSWGPGTTGAGELFF
medium-sized | TRBJ2-1 | TRBV7-2 | CASSGQGRHNEQFF
- | TRBJ1-1 | TRBV7-6 | CASSLGLGQNTEAFF
- | TRBJ1-1 | TRBV6-2/TRBV6-3 | CASSYGSQAFF
- | TRBJ2-7 | TRBV15 | CATSIRGSYEQYF
- | TRBJ2-3 | TRBV12-3/TRBV12-4 | CASSNHRGDTQYF
- | TRBJ2-1 | TRBV5-6 | CASSPQQPLGQFF
- | TRBJ1-1 | TRBV2 | CASRDWTGDLDTEAFF
- | TRBJ2-5 | TRBV11-2 | CASSATGGFLETQYF
- | TRBJ2-1 | TRBV27 | CASKNGVGEVGNEQFF
- | TRBJ2-7 | TRBV13 | CASSFGASYEQYF
- | TRBJ2-2 | TRBV7-8 | CASRVGTGNTGELFF
- | TRBJ1-1 | TRBV5-6 | CASSPAAGVEAFF
- | TRBJ2-2 | TRBV13 | CASSATPSRGGNTGELFF
- | TRBJ2-1 | TRBV29-1 | CSVGGDLENNEQFF
- | TRBJ2-3 | TRBV20-1 | CSAPTDGRSHTDTQYF
- | TRBJ1-1 | TRBV7-6 | CASQAWNTEAFF
- | TRBJ1-1 | TRBV29-1 | CSVSQNTEAFF